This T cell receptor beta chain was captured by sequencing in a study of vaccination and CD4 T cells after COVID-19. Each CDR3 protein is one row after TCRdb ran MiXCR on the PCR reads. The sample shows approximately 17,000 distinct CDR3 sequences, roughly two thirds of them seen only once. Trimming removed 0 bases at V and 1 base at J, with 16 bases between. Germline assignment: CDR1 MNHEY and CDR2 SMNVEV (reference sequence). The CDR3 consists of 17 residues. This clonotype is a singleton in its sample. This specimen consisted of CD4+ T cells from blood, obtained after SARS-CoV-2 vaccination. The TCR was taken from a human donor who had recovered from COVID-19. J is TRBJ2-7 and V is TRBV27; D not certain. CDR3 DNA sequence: TGTGCCAGCAGTTTATCGGAGTCCGCTCTGCGGTCCTACGAGCAGTACTTC. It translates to CASSLSESALRSYEQYF.